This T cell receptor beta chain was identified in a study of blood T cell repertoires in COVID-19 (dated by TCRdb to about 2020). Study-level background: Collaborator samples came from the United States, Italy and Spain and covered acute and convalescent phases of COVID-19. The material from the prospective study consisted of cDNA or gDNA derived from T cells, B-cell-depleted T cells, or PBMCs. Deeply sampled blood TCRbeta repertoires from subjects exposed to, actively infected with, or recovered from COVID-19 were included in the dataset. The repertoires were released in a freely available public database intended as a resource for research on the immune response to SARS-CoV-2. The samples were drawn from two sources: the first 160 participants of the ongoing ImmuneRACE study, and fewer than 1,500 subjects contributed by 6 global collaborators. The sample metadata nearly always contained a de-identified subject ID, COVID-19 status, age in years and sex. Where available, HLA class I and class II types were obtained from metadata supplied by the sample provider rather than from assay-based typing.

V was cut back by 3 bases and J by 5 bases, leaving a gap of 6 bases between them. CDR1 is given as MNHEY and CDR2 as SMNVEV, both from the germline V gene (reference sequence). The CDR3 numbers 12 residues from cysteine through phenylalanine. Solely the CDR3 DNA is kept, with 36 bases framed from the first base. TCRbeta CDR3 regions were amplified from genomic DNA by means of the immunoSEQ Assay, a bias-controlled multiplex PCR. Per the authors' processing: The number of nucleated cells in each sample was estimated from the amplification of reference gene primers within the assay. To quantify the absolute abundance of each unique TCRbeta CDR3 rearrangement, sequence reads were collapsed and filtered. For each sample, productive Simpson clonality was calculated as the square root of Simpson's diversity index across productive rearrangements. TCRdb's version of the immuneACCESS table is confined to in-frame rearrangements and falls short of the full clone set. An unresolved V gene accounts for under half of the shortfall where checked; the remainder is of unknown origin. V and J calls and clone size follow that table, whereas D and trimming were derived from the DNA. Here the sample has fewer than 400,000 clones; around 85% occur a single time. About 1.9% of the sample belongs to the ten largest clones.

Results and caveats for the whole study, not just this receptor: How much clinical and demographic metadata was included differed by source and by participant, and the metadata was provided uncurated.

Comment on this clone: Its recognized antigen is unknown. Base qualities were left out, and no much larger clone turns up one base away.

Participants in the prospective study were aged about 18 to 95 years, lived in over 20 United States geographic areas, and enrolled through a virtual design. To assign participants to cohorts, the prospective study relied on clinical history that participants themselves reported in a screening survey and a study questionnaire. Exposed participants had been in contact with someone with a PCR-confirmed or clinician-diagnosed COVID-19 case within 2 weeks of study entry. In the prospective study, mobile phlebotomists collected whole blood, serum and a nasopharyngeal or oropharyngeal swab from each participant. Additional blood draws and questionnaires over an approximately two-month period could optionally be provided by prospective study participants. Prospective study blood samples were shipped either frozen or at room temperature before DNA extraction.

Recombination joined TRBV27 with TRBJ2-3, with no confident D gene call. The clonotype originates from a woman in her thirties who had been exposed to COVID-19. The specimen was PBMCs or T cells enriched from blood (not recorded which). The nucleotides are TGTGCCAGCAGTTTTCACGGAGATACGCAGTATTTT. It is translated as CASSFHGDTQYF.